This paragraph reports one T cell receptor beta chain. Profiling relied on immunoSEQ multiplex PCR, and the TCRdb table lists in-frame clones only, not all of them. This sample has 100,000 to 120,000 clones, with over 75% found just once. This entry comes from a study of blood T cell repertoires in COVID-19. About the study: Donors in the United States, Italy and Spain gave samples during acute or convalescent COVID-19. T cells, B-cell-depleted T cells, or PBMCs provided the cDNA or gDNA that served as material.

After removal of 5 bases from V and 1 base from J, the junction contained 0 bases not matched to a gene. The V gene's germline CDR1 is KGHSH and CDR2 LQKENI. This CDR3 contains 13 residues. The source of this sequence is a woman older than 75 with active or convalescent COVID-19. This chain connects TRBV18 to TRBJ1-1, with 8 bases lining up with TRBD1. Sequencing used peripheral blood. DNA for the CDR3: TGTGCCAGCTCAGGACAGGGGAACACTGAAGCTTTCTTT. This encodes CASSGQGNTEAFF.